Listed below are T cell receptor beta chains from one sample, sequenced in a study of T cells in tumors after PD-1 blockade. The data were produced by immunoSEQ multiplex PCR, yet TCRdb's version contains in-frame clones alone and is incomplete. The data hold almost 35,000 clones, with 73% observed a single time. Specimen: PBMCs, collected after anti-PD-1 treatment. The receptor set was obtained from a human donor with basal cell carcinoma. Each CDR3 is given with its conserved first and last residue. Fields, in order: CDR3 protein, V gene, D gene. A D gene is named only where the DNA matches it firmly.

CDR3aa: CASKVAGNTIYF; v_gene: TRBV28; d_gene: .
CDR3aa: CASSPAIMNTEAFF; v_gene: TRBV18; d_gene: .
CDR3aa: CATSTSYVSYEQYF; v_gene: TRBV15; d_gene: .
CDR3aa: CASSALAGAPDTQYF; v_gene: TRBV7-2; d_gene: TRBD2
CDR3aa: CASSKSGTGHYGYTF; v_gene: TRBV6-5; d_gene: TRBD1
CDR3aa: CATSDWQGGEETQYF; v_gene: TRBV24-1; d_gene: TRBD2
CDR3aa: CASSRLAGINEQFF; v_gene: TRBV6-2/TRBV6-3; d_gene: TRBD2
CDR3aa: CASSLSLFQTGDNSPLHF; v_gene: TRBV27; d_gene: TRBD1
CDR3aa: CASSYSPGLAGPYRGNEQFF; v_gene: TRBV6-2/TRBV6-3; d_gene: TRBD2
CDR3aa: CASSQPAGGGYEQYF; v_gene: TRBV3-1/TRBV3-2; d_gene: TRBD2
CDR3aa: CASSQDVGNSYGYTF; v_gene: TRBV4-1; d_gene: .
CDR3aa: CASSDSGGMDDGYTF; v_gene: TRBV6-1; d_gene: .
CDR3aa: CASRRAGGRETQYF; v_gene: TRBV6-6; d_gene: TRBD1
CDR3aa: CASRKAGQDYGYTF; v_gene: TRBV6-5; d_gene: TRBD1
CDR3aa: CASSPALGALTYNEQFF; v_gene: TRBV5-6; d_gene: .
CDR3aa: CASSPPESSGNTIYF; v_gene: TRBV7-8; d_gene: .
CDR3aa: CASSDSPDEQYF; v_gene: TRBV6-4; d_gene: .
CDR3aa: CASSPRTDGYTF; v_gene: TRBV11-3; d_gene: .
CDR3aa: CASSPELRGNTGELFF; v_gene: TRBV18; d_gene: .
CDR3aa: CASSDRGYGYTF; v_gene: TRBV27; d_gene: TRBD1
CDR3aa: CAISESEDYGYTF; v_gene: TRBV10-3; d_gene: .
CDR3aa: CASNLPGAGGPDRQYF; v_gene: TRBV28; d_gene: TRBD2
CDR3aa: CASSRTGLAGTGELFF; v_gene: TRBV6-6; d_gene: TRBD2
CDR3aa: CASSPGGAGAYNEQFF; v_gene: TRBV7-3; d_gene: .
CDR3aa: CASSLRGNTEAFF; v_gene: TRBV7-2; d_gene: .
CDR3aa: CASSPDRDKQPQHF; v_gene: TRBV18; d_gene: TRBD1
CDR3aa: CASKGGAERYF; v_gene: TRBV6-5; d_gene: .